The clone carrying this TCR beta chain was recorded at least ten times. The data stem from a study of neurological immune-mediated disorders. The germline V gene has CDR1 DFQATT and CDR2 SNEGSKA (reference sequence). The CDR3 is made up of 15 amino acids. J was trimmed by 2 bases and V by 0 bases; bases with no gene match: 5. One entry per CDR3 protein, called by TCRdb with MiXCR from the 5' RACE reads. This sample has more than 50,000 distinct CDR3 sequences, with 3.5% to 4.5% found just once. Sequenced sample: PBMCs. V is TRBV20-1 and J is TRBJ2-3; 7 bases line up with TRBD2. The TCR was taken from a woman in her forties or fifties with multiple sclerosis. The CDR3 nucleotides are TGCAGTGCTAGAGATTCTAGCGGAAACACAGATACGCAGTATTTT. This codes for CSARDSSGNTDTQYF.